Below are 18 T cell receptor beta chains sequenced from a single sample in a study of long-term antiretroviral therapy in people with HIV. A v3.0 immunoSEQ assay was performed at survey level. Clones were read by immunoSEQ multiplex PCR, and TCRdb kept only the in-frame ones, dropping some. The data contain around 7,800 clones, over 60% of them seen just once; the ten biggest clones take up 16%. This material consisted of unsorted PBMCs, taken around 0.9 years before starting antiretroviral therapy. The receptors here all came from a middle-aged man with HIV.

The chain couples TRBV6-1 to TRBJ2-7, with TRBD1 as a possible D gene (5 bases). Between the trimmed V and J ends, which lost 1 base and 7 bases, there was a span of 11 bases. This CDR3 is built from 13 residues. Germline V gives CDR1 MNHNS, CDR2 SASEGT. CDR3 sequence (DNA): TGTGCCAGCAGTGAAGAGGCAGGGCTGGAGCAGTACTTC. Translation: CASSEEAGLEQYF.

The chain combines TRBV5-6 with TRBJ1-2, with D unresolved. This CDR3 is 13 amino acids long. Trimming pared 5 bases from V and 2 bases from J, leaving 10 bases between. CDR1 and CDR2 (germline): SGHDT, YYEEEE. The chain's CDR3 is CASRRDGNYGYTF. The DNA of the CDR3 is TGTGCCAGCAGACGAGACGGAAACTATGGCTACACCTTC. Variable domain in full (rest from reference TRBV5-6 and TRBJ1-2): DAGVTQSPTHLIKTRGQQVTLRCSPKSGHDTVSWYQQALGQGPQFIFQYYEEEERQRGNFPDRFSGHQFPNYSSELNVNALLLGDSALYLCASRRDGNYGYTFGSGTRLTVV.

The chain combines TRBV5-4 with TRBJ2-2; D not certain. The CDR3 is made up of 16 amino acids. The germline V gene encodes CDR1 SGHNT and CDR2 YYREEE (reference sequence). Trimming shortened V by 0 bases and J by 1 base, and 10 bases separated the two germline ends. The CDR3 reads CASSLAGRRNTGELFF. The CDR3 nucleotides read TGTGCCAGCAGCTTGGCTGGCAGGAGGAACACCGGGGAGCTGTTTTTT.

The V gene is TRBV5-6, the J gene TRBJ2-3, with D maybe TRBD1 (6 bases). The germline V and J ends were trimmed by 4 bases and 0 bases, with 21 bases remaining between them. From germline, CDR1 is SGHDT and CDR2 YYEEEE. This CDR3 spans 18 amino acids. CDR3 residues: CASSLLNSWDKSTDTQYF. The DNA for the CDR3 is TGTGCCAGCAGCCTCCTCAATTCATGGGACAAAAGCACAGATACGCAGTATTTT.

The V gene is TRBV21-1, the J gene TRBJ1-5; the DNA was not compared with TRBD1, the D call given in the table. TRBV21-1 counts as a pseudogene. This CDR3 has 20 residues. The CDR3 sequence: CASSKAQVTGEIFGNQPQHF. In DNA, the CDR3 is TGTGCCAGCAGCAAAGCGCAGGTGACAGGGGAGATATTTGGCAATCAGCCCCAGCATTTT.

V usage is TRBV5-1 and J usage is TRBJ2-3, with 10 bases matching TRBD1. This CDR3 has 16 residues. The ends lost 4 bases at V and 4 bases at J; junction bases unmatched: 9. Germline-derived CDR1 and CDR2 are SGHRS and YFSETQ. The CDR3 DNA follows: TGCGCCAGCAGCGACGATAGGACAGGGGGATCAGATACGCAGTATTTT. Its translation: CASSDDRTGGSDTQYF.

This clone was seen just once. The chain couples TRBV4-1 to TRBJ2-1; D is undetermined. V lost 4 bases, J lost 6 bases, and 13 bases lay in between. In germline, CDR1 is MGHRA, CDR2 YSYEKL. The CDR3 totals 14 residues. CDR3 amino acids: CASSRVGERNEQFF. The CDR3 nucleotides read TGCGCCAGCAGCCGCGTAGGAGAGCGCAATGAGCAGTTCTTC.

The chain employs TRBV18 and TRBJ2-7; D may match TRBD1 or TRBD2 (5 bases each). Germline values: CDR1 KGHSH, CDR2 LQKENI. The CDR3 runs 14 residues. V lost 4 bases to trimming and J lost 3 bases, with 13 bases between them. CDR3 sequence: CASSQGTAGYEQYF. CDR3 DNA: TGTGCCAGCTCACAGGGGACCGCGGGCTACGAGCAGTACTTC.

The chain is built from TRBV5-4 and TRBJ2-3; TRBD1 aligns across 9 bases. V dropped 4 bases and J dropped 0; count of bases not matched to a gene: 15. Germline values: CDR1 SGHNT, CDR2 YYREEE (reference sequence). The CDR3 consists of 19 residues. In DNA form, the CDR3 reads TGTGCCAGCAGCGATTGGGGAGTGGTGGGACAGGGAAGCACAGATACGCAGTATTTT. Protein product: CASSDWGVVGQGSTDTQYF.

V and J are TRBV4-3 and TRBJ2-3, with TRBD1 matching over 7 bases. The CDR3 is made up of 13 amino acids. V trimming: 4 bases; J trimming: 5 bases; junction bases outside the gene matches: 3. The V gene's germline CDR1 is LGHNA and CDR2 YSLEER. CDR3 sequence (DNA): TGCGCCAGCAGCCTAGACAGGGTAGATACGCAGTATTTT. As protein: CASSLDRVDTQYF.

The rearrangement links TRBV4-1 to TRBJ1-2, with D maybe TRBD1 (5 bases). The CDR3 has 15 residues. Germline V gene data show CDR1 as MGHRA and CDR2 as YSYEKL. V lost 4 bases, J lost 4 bases, and 16 bases lay in between. The CDR3 protein is CASSPTAPAGYGYTF. CDR3 DNA sequence: TGCGCCAGCAGCCCGACAGCCCCCGCGGGCTATGGCTACACCTTC.

V is TRBV15 and J is TRBJ2-1, with 8 nucleotides matching TRBD1. Losses at the gene ends were 5 bases for V and 4 bases for J; bases not matched to a gene: 7. The CDR3 consists of 15 residues. Germline V gene sequence: CDR1 LNHNV, CDR2 YYDKDF (reference sequence). Here the CDR3 DNA reads TGTGCCACCAGCTCCTACGGGACAGGTTACAATGAGCAGTTCTTC. This translates into CATSSYGTGYNEQFF.

This chain joins TRBV7-2 and TRBJ2-1; either TRBD1 or TRBD2 may supply D (5 bases each). From germline, CDR1 is SGHTA and CDR2 FQGNSA. The CDR3 covers 18 residues. Trimming pared 1 base from V and 1 base from J, leaving 17 bases between. In DNA form, the CDR3 reads TGTGCCAGCAGCTTAGATCGCCGGGGCCTAGGGTCCTACAATGAGCAGTTCTTC. Amino acid sequence: CASSLDRRGLGSYNEQFF.

This clone occurred a few times. Here the CDR3 reads CASSEGGIATNEKLFF. The CDR3 nucleotides are TGTGCCAGCAGTGAGGGGGGGATCGCAACTAATGAAAAACTGTTTTTT. The rearrangement joins TRBV25-1 to TRBJ1-4; TRBD1 might be the D (5 bases). The V and J ends lost 3 bases and 0 bases respectively, with 11 bases between them. CDR3 length: 16 residues. Germline assignment: CDR1 MGHDK and CDR2 SYGVNS.

The V and J genes are TRBV7-2 and TRBJ2-7; either TRBD1 or TRBD2 may supply D (6 bases each). The CDR3 runs to 16 residues. V lost 1 base, J lost 2 bases, and 15 bases lay in between. Germline V gene data show CDR1 as SGHTA and CDR2 as FQGNSA. CDR3 sequence (DNA): TGTGCCAGCAGCTTAGACCCCGGGGGCCCTACCTACGAGCAGTACTTC. Protein product: CASSLDPGGPTYEQYF.

This chain connects TRBV5-4 to TRBJ1-1, with TRBD1 identical over 8 bases. This CDR3 has 13 amino acids. Germline lookup yields CDR1 SGHNT and CDR2 YYREEE (reference sequence). The V gene end was trimmed by 4 bases and the J gene end by 11 bases; junction bases not matched to a gene: 10. The CDR3 DNA follows: TGTGCCAGCAGCCCTCGGACAGGGACTGGTGCTTTCTTT. Protein product: CASSPRTGTGAFF.

This sequence joins TRBV4-3 and TRBJ2-3; 9 bases align to TRBD2. CDR3 length: 15 amino acids. The trim removed 1 base at V and 5 bases at J, leaving 4 bases unmatched. The germline V gene encodes CDR1 LGHNA and CDR2 YSLEER. The CDR3 loop is CASSQVIAGEDTQYF. Here the CDR3 DNA reads TGCGCCAGCAGCCAAGTTATAGCGGGGGAAGATACGCAGTATTTT.

The CDR3 DNA follows: TGTGCCAGCAGCGTAGTACCCGGACTAGCGGGGGGGAACACCGGGGAGCTGTTTTTT. Translating it yields CASSVVPGLAGGNTGELFF. V gene TRBV9 combines with J gene TRBJ2-2, with TRBD2 matching over 14 bases. The V and J ends lost 0 bases and 1 base, in that order; junction bases with no gene match: 5. This CDR3 has 19 residues. The germline V gene has CDR1 SGDLS and CDR2 YYNGEE.